Below are 2 T cell receptor beta chains sequenced from a single sample in a study of cytomegalovirus exposure and HLA in healthy donors. Both 60 Vbeta primers and 13 Jbeta primers went into the PCR. This table comes from immunoSEQ multiplex PCR, and its TCRdb copy is limited to in-frame clones, with some not included. The sample includes fewer than 120,000 clones, 76% of them seen just once. The sequencing input was PBMCs. All receptors derive from a man aged 25 to 40 in good health and CMV-seropositive.

The V gene is TRBV27, the J gene TRBJ2-3, with a possible D match to TRBD1 (6 bases). In germline, CDR1 is MNHEY, CDR2 SMNVEV (reference sequence). The CDR3 has 14 residues. Trimming stripped 3 bases from V and 5 bases from J, with 12 bases between. The CDR3 DNA sequence: TGTGCCAGCAGTTTCCTCGGACAGCGAGATACGCAGTATTTT. The encoded protein is CASSFLGQRDTQYF.

The rearrangement uses TRBV7-2 and TRBJ1-3; D is ambiguous. The CDR3 totals 11 residues. The V and J ends lost 5 bases and 9 bases respectively, with 8 bases between them. The germline V gene encodes CDR1 SGHTA and CDR2 FQGNSA. The DNA for the CDR3 is TGTGCCAGCAGCAGCGGTGCCACCATATATTTT. Encoded protein: CASSSGATIYF.